This T cell receptor beta chain was sequenced for a study of T cell responses to AZD1222 COVID-19 vaccine. Generated by immunoSEQ multiplex PCR, the TCRdb table keeps only in-frame clones and is missing some. The sample gives roughly 120,000 clones, 88% of which show up once; about 4.2% is in the top ten. The CDR3 is 16 residues long. Germline V gene sequence: CDR1 KGHSH, CDR2 LQKENI. J gave up 3 bases and V 3 bases, and 4 bases lay outside the gene matches. This specimen consisted of peripheral blood, obtained on day 0 of AZD1222 vaccination. The TCR comes from an adult in good health. The J gene is TRBJ2-7, the V gene TRBV18; 14 nucleotides match TRBD2. The CDR3 sequence: CASSPGLAGEGYEQYF. The CDR3, as DNA: TGTGCCAGCTCACCGGGACTAGCGGGAGAGGGCTACGAGCAGTACTTC.